The 24 T cell receptor beta chains in this list originate from one sample, sequenced in a study of T cell changes during pregnancy in multiple sclerosis. This table comes from immunoSEQ multiplex PCR, and its TCRdb copy is limited to in-frame clones, with some not included. The repertoire holds some 64,000 clones, with around 92% as singletons. Here the sequenced sample was peripheral blood, taken in the first trimester of pregnancy. These TCRs come from a female donor with multiple sclerosis, enrolled in a pregnancy study.

The V gene is TRBV6-1, the J gene TRBJ2-5; a possible D gene is TRBD1 (6 bases). The CDR3 totals 18 residues. Germline CDR1 reads MNHNS; CDR2 reads SASEGT. The germline V and J ends were trimmed by 3 bases and 5 bases, with 25 bases remaining between them. CDR3 amino acids: CASSDGTRSPAFKETQYF. The CDR3 DNA follows: TGTGCCAGCAGTGACGGGACAAGGTCTCCCGCCTTTAAGGAGACCCAGTACTTC.

The V call is TRBV11-3, the J call TRBJ1-2, with 8 bases lining up with TRBD1. Germline loops: CDR1 SGHNT, CDR2 YENEEA. The CDR3 length is 13 residues. J lost 0 bases, V lost 8 bases, and 2 bases had no gene match. The CDR3 here is CASGQGANYGYTF. The CDR3 DNA reads as TGTGCCAGCGGACAGGGAGCTAACTATGGCTACACCTTC.

This chain joins TRBV4-1 and TRBJ2-3; D is uncertain. Germline assignment: CDR1 MGHRA and CDR2 YSYEKL. Trimming left V 1 base short and J 0 bases short, with 5 bases between. This CDR3 comprises 14 residues. CDR3 DNA: TGCGCCAGCAGCCAAGTTCAGAGCACAGATACGCAGTATTTT. Its translation is CASSQVQSTDTQYF.

The V and J genes are TRBV29-1 and TRBJ1-5; D perhaps matches TRBD1 (5 bases). The CDR3 has 13 residues. The germline V gene has CDR1 SQVTM and CDR2 ANQGSEA. V gave up 6 bases and J gave up 7 bases, with 16 bases separating them. The CDR3 region has the DNA TGCAGCGTATCTGACAGCCCCAACCAGCCCCAGCATTTT. Translation gives CSVSDSPNQPQHF.

This chain links TRBV28 with TRBJ1-2; the D gene is possibly TRBD1 (5 bases). V lost 4 bases and J 4 bases, leaving 13 bases between the germline ends. This CDR3 is built from 14 residues. The germline CDR1 and CDR2 sequences are MDHEN and SYDVKM. CDR3 protein: CASSSGNRGYGYTF. CDR3 in DNA: TGTGCCAGCAGTTCAGGGAATAGAGGCTATGGCTACACCTTC.

The chain recombines TRBV5-1 with TRBJ1-1, with D possibly being TRBD1 (6 bases). Trimming left V 1 base short and J 1 base short, with 14 bases between. The CDR3 extends over 16 amino acids. Germline CDR1 reads SGHRS; CDR2 reads YFSETQ. The DNA for the CDR3 is TGCGCCAGCAGCTTGTCCAGGGGTAGTGGGAACACTGAAGCTTTCTTT. This encodes CASSLSRGSGNTEAFF.

The V call is TRBV7-2, the J call TRBJ1-1, with TRBD1 as a possible D gene (6 bases). Trimming shortened V by 0 bases and J by 1 base, and 6 bases separated the two germline ends. CDR1 is SGHTA, CDR2 FQGNSA, per germline. This CDR3 is 14 amino acids long. The CDR3 is CASSLARGNTEAFF. The CDR3 nucleotides are TGTGCCAGCAGCTTAGCCAGGGGGAACACTGAAGCTTTCTTT.

This sequence joins TRBV14 and TRBJ2-3; TRBD2 might be the D (6 bases). This CDR3 is 15 amino acids long. V shed 11 bases and J shed 5 bases, with 23 bases lying between them. The germline CDR1 and CDR2 sequences are SGHDN and FVKESK. This chain's CDR3 is CASTWGRTPGDTQYF. DNA for the CDR3: TGTGCCTCAACTTGGGGGAGGACCCCAGGAGATACGCAGTATTTT.

The CDR3 protein is CASRPPGLAAAGELFF. CDR3 in DNA: TGTGCCAGCAGGCCGCCGGGACTAGCGGCGGCCGGGGAGCTGTTTTTT. The chain employs TRBV27 and TRBJ2-2; 11 bases are shared with TRBD2. CDR1 is MNHEY and CDR2 is SMNVEV in the germline V gene (reference sequence). The CDR3 spans 16 residues. The V and J ends lost 6 bases and 6 bases, in that order; junction bases with no gene match: 9.

This rearrangement joins TRBV28 to TRBJ2-5; D gene unclear. V was pared by 3 bases and J by 1 base, with 15 bases between. This CDR3 has 16 amino acids. Germline lookup yields CDR1 MDHEN and CDR2 SYDVKM. CDR3 sequence reads: CASSFLPPDIQETQYF. In DNA, the CDR3 is TGTGCCAGCAGTTTCCTGCCACCTGACATCCAAGAGACCCAGTACTTC. The variable domain in full, with the rest retrieved from reference TRBV28 and TRBJ2-5, is DVKVTQSSRYLVKRTGEKVFLECVQDMDHENMFWYRQDPGLGLRLIYFSYDVKMKEKGDIPEGYSVSREKKERFSLILESASTNQTSMYLCASSFLPPDIQETQYFGPGTRLLVL.

V is TRBV5-4 and J is TRBJ2-2; the D gene is possibly TRBD1 (6 bases). CDR3 length: 15 residues. V lost 2 bases to trimming and J lost 0 bases, with 8 bases between them. Germline CDR1 SGHNT, CDR2 YYREEE (reference sequence). As DNA, the CDR3 is TGTGCCAGCAGCTTCCGGACAGCGAACACCGGGGAGCTGTTTTTT. This gives the protein CASSFRTANTGELFF.

The V and J genes are TRBV28 and TRBJ2-1, with TRBD2 identical over 9 bases. Germline CDR1 reads MDHEN; CDR2 reads SYDVKM. Trimming at V came to 7 bases and at J to 8 bases, leaving 12 bases not matched to a gene. This CDR3 is 15 amino acids long. CDR3 DNA: TGTGCCAGCACCACTCCGAGGGGACTAGCTGATGAGCAGTTCTTC. It is translated as CASTTPRGLADEQFF.

The rearrangement links TRBV19 to TRBJ2-2; 9 bases match TRBD1. CDR3 size: 15 residues. Germline values: CDR1 LNHDA, CDR2 SQIVND (reference sequence). J gave up 5 bases and V 3 bases, and 4 bases lay outside the gene matches. CDR3 coding DNA: TGTGCCAGTAGTATTGGACAGGGGAGGACCGGGGAGCTGTTTTTT. Its translation is CASSIGQGRTGELFF. Complete variable domain (other parts from reference TRBV19 and TRBJ2-2): DGGITQSPKYLFRKEGQNVTLSCEQNLNHDAMYWYRQDPGQGLRLIYYSQIVNDFQKGDIAEGYSVSREKKESFPLTVTSAQKNPTAFYLCASSIGQGRTGELFFGEGSRLTVL.

V usage is TRBV9 and J usage is TRBJ2-7; D may be TRBD2 (6 bases). With 0 bases removed from V and 5 bases from J, the gap between germline ends came to 15 bases. The CDR3 contains 15 residues. From germline, CDR1 is SGDLS and CDR2 YYNGEE. The CDR3 here is CASSVVPGVLNEQYF. The CDR3 nucleotides are TGTGCCAGCAGCGTAGTTCCGGGAGTTCTTAACGAGCAGTACTTC.

V usage is TRBV5-4 and J usage is TRBJ2-1; 8 bases fit TRBD1. CDR1 SGHNT and CDR2 YYREEE come from the germline V gene (reference sequence). Unmatched junction bases numbered 3, after V lost 0 bases and J lost 7 bases. The CDR3 is 14 amino acids. The CDR3 region has the DNA TGTGCCAGCAGCTTGGGTCGACAGGGGAATGAGCAGTTCTTC. Its translation: CASSLGRQGNEQFF.

CDR3: CASSQDTAEYGYTF. Written as DNA, the CDR3 is TGCGCCAGCAGCCAAGATACGGCGGAGTATGGCTACACCTTC. The chain employs TRBV4-3 and TRBJ1-2; the D is unclear. The length of the CDR3 is 14 residues. Germline assignment: CDR1 LGHNA and CDR2 YSLEER. Trimming left V 0 bases short and J 5 bases short, with 10 bases between.

This clone was observed once. The chain links TRBV7-9 to TRBJ2-1; 16 bases agree with TRBD2. CDR3 length: 16 amino acids. Germline assignment: CDR1 SEHNR and CDR2 FQNEAQ (reference sequence). J was trimmed by 15 bases and V by 5 bases; bases with no gene match: 13. The CDR3 here is CASSKEGTSGRAAGFF. The CDR3 DNA follows: TGTGCCAGCAGCAAAGAGGGGACTAGCGGGAGGGCTGCGGGGTTCTTC.

The chain uses TRBV29-1 and TRBJ2-1; D is perhaps TRBD1 (5 bases). Germline values: CDR1 SQVTM, CDR2 ANQGSEA. Trimming removed 0 bases at V and 0 bases at J, with 12 bases between. The CDR3 has 16 residues. The CDR3 sequence is CSVEDQRQFSYNEQFF. For the CDR3, the DNA is TGCAGCGTTGAAGATCAGCGACAGTTCTCCTACAATGAGCAGTTCTTC.

The CDR3 loop reads CASTLSGEVYEQYF. CDR3 sequence (DNA): TGTGCCAGCACCCTTAGCGGGGAAGTCTACGAGCAGTACTTC. V and J are TRBV28 and TRBJ2-7; 8 bases are shared with TRBD2. Germline assignment: CDR1 MDHEN and CDR2 SYDVKM. V lost 7 bases, J lost 3 bases, and 8 bases stayed unmatched. The CDR3 loop spans 14 amino acids. Filled out from reference TRBV28 and TRBJ2-7, the complete variable domain reads DVKVTQSSRYLVKRTGEKVFLECVQDMDHENMFWYRQDPGLGLRLIYFSYDVKMKEKGDIPEGYSVSREKKERFSLILESASTNQTSMYLCASTLSGEVYEQYFGPGTRLTVT.

This clone has at least ten counts. This rearrangement joins TRBV6-4 to TRBJ2-3, with D possibly matching TRBD1 (6 bases). The germline gives CDR1 MRHNA, CDR2 SNTAGT. Trimming shortened V by 4 bases and J by 1 base, and 6 bases separated the two germline ends. The CDR3 consists of 13 residues. CDR3 in DNA: TGTGCCAGCAGTGCAGGGGGCACAGATACGCAGTATTTT. This encodes CASSAGGTDTQYF.

For the CDR3, the DNA is TGTGCCAGCAGCCCCAGACAGGGACGGAACACTGAAGCTTTCTTT. Protein: CASSPRQGRNTEAFF. The rearrangement uses TRBV11-3 and TRBJ1-1; 7 bases line up with TRBD1. Looked up from germline, CDR1 is SGHNT and CDR2 is YENEEA. The CDR3 totals 15 residues. After removal of 5 bases from V and 1 base from J, the junction contained 7 bases not matched to a gene.

This clone appeared a single time. The rearrangement uses TRBV6-6 and TRBJ2-2, with D perhaps TRBD2 (6 bases). This CDR3 comprises 16 residues. Per germline, CDR1 MNHNY and CDR2 SVGAGI (reference sequence). The V gene lost 5 bases and the J gene lost 1 base, with 14 bases spanning the gap. The CDR3 is CASSTDGSGNTGELFF. Written as DNA, the CDR3 is TGTGCCAGCAGTACCGATGGTAGCGGGAACACCGGGGAGCTGTTTTTT.

The rearrangement joins TRBV5-1 to TRBJ2-1; D might be TRBD1 (6 bases). Germline V CDR1 and CDR2: SGHRS, YFSETQ. The CDR3 sequence is 16 residues long. Trimming left V 0 bases short and J 1 base short, with 11 bases between. CDR3 sequence reads: CASSLVVGHSYNEQFF. CDR3 nucleotides: TGCGCCAGCAGCTTGGTAGTGGGACATTCCTACAATGAGCAGTTCTTC.

This clone appeared once. This chain links TRBV4-3 with TRBJ2-5; possibly TRBD2 for D (5 bases). This CDR3 contains 16 residues. Germline assignment: CDR1 LGHNA and CDR2 YSLEER. Trimming removed 0 bases from V and 0 bases from J, with 11 bases in between. The CDR3 here is CASSQDFGGYQETQYF. CDR3 DNA: TGCGCCAGCAGCCAAGATTTCGGCGGGTACCAAGAGACCCAGTACTTC.